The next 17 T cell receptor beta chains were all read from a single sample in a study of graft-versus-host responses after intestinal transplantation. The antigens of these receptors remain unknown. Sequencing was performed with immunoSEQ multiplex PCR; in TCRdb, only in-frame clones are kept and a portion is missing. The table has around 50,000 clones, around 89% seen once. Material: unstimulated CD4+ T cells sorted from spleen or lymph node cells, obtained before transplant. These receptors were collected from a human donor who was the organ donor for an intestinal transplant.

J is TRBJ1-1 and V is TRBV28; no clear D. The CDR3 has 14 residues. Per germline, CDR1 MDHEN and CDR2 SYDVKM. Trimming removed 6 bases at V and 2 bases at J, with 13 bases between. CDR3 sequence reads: CASRSTLFNTEAFF. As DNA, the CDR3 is TGTGCCAGCAGGTCCACTCTATTTAACACTGAAGCTTTCTTT.

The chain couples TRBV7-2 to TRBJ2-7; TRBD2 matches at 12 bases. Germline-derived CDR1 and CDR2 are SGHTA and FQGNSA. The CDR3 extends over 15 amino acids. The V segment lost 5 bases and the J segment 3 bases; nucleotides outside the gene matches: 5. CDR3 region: CASSPGLAGYYEQYF. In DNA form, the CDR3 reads TGTGCCAGCAGCCCAGGACTAGCGGGATACTACGAGCAGTACTTC.

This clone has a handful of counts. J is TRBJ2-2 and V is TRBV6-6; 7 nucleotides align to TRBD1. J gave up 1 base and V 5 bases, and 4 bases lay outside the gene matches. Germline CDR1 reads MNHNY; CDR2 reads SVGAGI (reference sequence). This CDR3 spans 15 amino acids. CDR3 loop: CASSQGQMNTGELFF. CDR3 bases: TGTGCCAGCAGTCAGGGACAGATGAACACCGGGGAGCTGTTTTTT.

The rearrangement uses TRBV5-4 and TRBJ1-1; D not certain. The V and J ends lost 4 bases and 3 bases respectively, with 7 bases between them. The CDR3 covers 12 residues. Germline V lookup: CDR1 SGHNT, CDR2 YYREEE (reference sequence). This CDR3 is CASSQDYTEAFF. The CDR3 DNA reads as TGTGCCAGCAGCCAGGACTACACTGAAGCTTTCTTT.

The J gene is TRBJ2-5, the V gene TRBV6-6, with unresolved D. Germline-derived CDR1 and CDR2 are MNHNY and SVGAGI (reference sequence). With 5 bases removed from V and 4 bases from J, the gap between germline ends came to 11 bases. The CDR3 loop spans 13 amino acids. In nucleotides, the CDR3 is TGTGCCAGCAGTCGGGTACCGGGAGAGACCCAGTACTTC. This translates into CASSRVPGETQYF.

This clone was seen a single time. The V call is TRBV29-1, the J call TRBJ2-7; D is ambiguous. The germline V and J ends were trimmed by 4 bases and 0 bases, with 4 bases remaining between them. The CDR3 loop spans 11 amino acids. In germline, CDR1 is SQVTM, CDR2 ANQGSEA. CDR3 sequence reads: CSVGSSYEQYF. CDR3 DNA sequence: TGCAGCGTTGGTAGCTCCTACGAGCAGTACTTC.

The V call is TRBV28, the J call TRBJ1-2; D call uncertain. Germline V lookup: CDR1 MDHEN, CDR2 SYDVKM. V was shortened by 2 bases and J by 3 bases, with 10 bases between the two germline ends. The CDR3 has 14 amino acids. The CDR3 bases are TGTGCCAGCAGTTTAGGGTGGGGAGACTATGGCTACACCTTC. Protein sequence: CASSLGWGDYGYTF.

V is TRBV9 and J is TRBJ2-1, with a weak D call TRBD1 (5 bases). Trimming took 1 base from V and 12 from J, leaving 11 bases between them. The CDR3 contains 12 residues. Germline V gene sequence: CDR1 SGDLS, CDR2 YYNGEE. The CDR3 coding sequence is TGTGCCAGCAGCGTAATCCACACAGGGCAGTTCTTC. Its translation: CASSVIHTGQFF.

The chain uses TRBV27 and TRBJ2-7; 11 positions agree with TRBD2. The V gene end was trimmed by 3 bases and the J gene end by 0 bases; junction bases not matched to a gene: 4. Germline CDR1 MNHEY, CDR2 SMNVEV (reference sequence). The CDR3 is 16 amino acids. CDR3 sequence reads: CASSFTGLADSYEQYF. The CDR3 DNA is TGTGCCAGCAGTTTTACGGGACTAGCGGACTCCTACGAGCAGTACTTC.

The CDR3 DNA sequence: TGTGCCTGGAAGGCAGGGAGGCTCGGGGAGCAGTACTTC. Amino acid sequence: CAWKAGRLGEQYF. V and J are TRBV30 and TRBJ2-7, with D tentatively TRBD2 (6 bases). The CDR3 has 13 amino acids. V shed 4 bases and J shed 7 bases, with 17 bases lying between them. The germline CDR1 and CDR2 sequences are GTSNPN and SVGIG (reference sequence).

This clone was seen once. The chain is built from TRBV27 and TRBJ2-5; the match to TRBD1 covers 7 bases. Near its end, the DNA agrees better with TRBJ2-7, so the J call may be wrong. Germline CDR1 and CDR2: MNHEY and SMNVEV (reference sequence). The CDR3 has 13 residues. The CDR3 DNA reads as TGTGCCGTGGCACAGGGGCCCTTGTACGAGCAGTACTTC. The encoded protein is CAVAQGPLYEQYF.

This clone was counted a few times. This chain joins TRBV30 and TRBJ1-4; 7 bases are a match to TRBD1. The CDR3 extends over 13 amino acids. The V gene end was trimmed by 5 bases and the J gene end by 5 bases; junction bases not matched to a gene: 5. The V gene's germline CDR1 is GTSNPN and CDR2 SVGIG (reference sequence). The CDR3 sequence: CAWSGQLNEKLFF. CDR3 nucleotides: TGTGCCTGGTCGGGACAGTTAAATGAAAAACTGTTTTTT.

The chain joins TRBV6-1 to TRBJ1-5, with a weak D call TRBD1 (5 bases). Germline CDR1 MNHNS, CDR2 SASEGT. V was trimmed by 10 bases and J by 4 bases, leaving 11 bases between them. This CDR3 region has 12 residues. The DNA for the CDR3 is TGTGCCACCCGACAGCCGAATCAGCCCCAGCATTTT. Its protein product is CATRQPNQPQHF.

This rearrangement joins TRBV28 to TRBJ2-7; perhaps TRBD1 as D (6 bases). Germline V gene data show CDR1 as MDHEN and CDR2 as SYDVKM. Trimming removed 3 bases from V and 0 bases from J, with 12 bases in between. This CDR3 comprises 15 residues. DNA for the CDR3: TGTGCCAGCAGTTTCGTGGGGACAAGCTCCTACGAGCAGTACTTC. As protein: CASSFVGTSSYEQYF. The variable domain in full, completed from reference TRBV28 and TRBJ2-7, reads DVKVTQSSRYLVKRTGEKVFLECVQDMDHENMFWYRQDPGLGLRLIYFSYDVKMKEKGDIPEGYSVSREKKERFSLILESASTNQTSMYLCASSFVGTSSYEQYFGPGTRLTVT.

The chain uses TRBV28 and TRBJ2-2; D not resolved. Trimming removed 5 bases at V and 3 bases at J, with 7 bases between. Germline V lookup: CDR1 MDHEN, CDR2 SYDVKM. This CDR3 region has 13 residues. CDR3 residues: CASSPPHTGELFF. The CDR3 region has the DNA TGTGCCAGCAGTCCTCCTCACACCGGGGAGCTGTTTTTT.

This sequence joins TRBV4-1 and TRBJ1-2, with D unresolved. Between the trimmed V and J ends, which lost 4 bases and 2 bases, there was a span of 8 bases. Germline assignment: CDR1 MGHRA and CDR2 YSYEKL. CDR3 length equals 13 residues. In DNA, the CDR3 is TGCGCCAGCAGCCCCAGTATAAACTATGGCTACACCTTC. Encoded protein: CASSPSINYGYTF.

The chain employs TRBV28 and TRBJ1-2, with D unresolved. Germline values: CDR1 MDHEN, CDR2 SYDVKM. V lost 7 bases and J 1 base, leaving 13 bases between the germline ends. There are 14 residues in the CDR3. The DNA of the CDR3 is TGTGCCAGCACCCCCCCCGGGAATAACTATGGCTACACCTTC. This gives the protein CASTPPGNNYGYTF.